The clone carrying this T cell receptor beta chain was seen at least ten times. MiXCR, run by TCRdb on the RACE reads, gives a single entry per CDR3 protein. The sample shows about 300,000 distinct CDR3 sequences, 5% to 6.5% of them seen only once. As for time point: pre-sensitization, week 0. Stated treatment: therapeutic diphenylcyclopropenone sensitization with weekly scalp DPC. This CDR3 region has 15 residues. The V segment lost 4 bases and the J segment 7 bases; nucleotides outside the gene matches: 13. Germline V lookup: CDR1 SGDLS, CDR2 YYNGEE. The sample belongs to a study of human T cells and chemical hapten exposure. Across the whole study: A 2 cm by 2 cm inner upper arm patch received 2% DPC for sensitization.

The sequence was collected from a woman aged 18-29 years with alopecia areata. Some clones in this sample may be carry-over from other donors' samples. Specimen: whole blood, collected in connection with sensitization to the hapten diphenylcyclopropenone (DPC). The J gene is TRBJ1-2, the V gene TRBV9; 7 bases fit TRBD1. Written as DNA, the CDR3 is TGTGCCAGCAGCTCCGTGGCACAGGGGCTGGGTGGCTACACCTTC. This sequence encodes CASSSVAQGLGGYTF.